The source of this T cell receptor (beta chain) is a study of blood T cell repertoires in COVID-19. Authors' data handling: Researchers report that nucleated cell counts were estimated from reference gene primer amplification. Produced via immunoSEQ multiplex PCR; TCRdb's table is partial and in-frame only. Clone size and V and J calls were adopted from that table, with D and trimming inferred from the DNA. The data contain approximately 160,000 clones, around 86% of them singletons. This CDR3 spans 15 amino acids. V shed 2 bases and J 4 bases; nucleotides not matched to a gene: 7. CDR1 is LNHDA and CDR2 is SQIVND in the germline V gene (reference sequence).

The receptor was derived from a man aged 65-85 years who had recovered from COVID-19. Sequencing was performed on peripheral blood. V and J are TRBV19 and TRBJ2-5, with TRBD1 identical over 7 bases. Written as DNA, the CDR3 is TGTGCCAGTAGTATATCCGGACAGGTTGTAGAGACCCAGTACTTC. Its protein product is CASSISGQVVETQYF.